These 8 T cell receptor beta chains came from one sample sequenced in a study of CD8 T cells in ankylosing spondylitis. Using its own MiXCR run on the 5' RACE reads, TCRdb lists one record per CDR3 protein. The data show 90,000 to 120,000 distinct CDR3 sequences, 24% seen once. The specimen sequenced was synovial fluid, either unsorted or a sorted T cell fraction (not recorded which). Source of these receptors: a male donor with ankylosing spondylitis.

This clonotype has a handful of counts. This chain uses TRBV12-3 or TRBV12-4 with TRBJ2-3; 8 nucleotides match TRBD2. This CDR3 has 18 residues. Trimming removed 6 bases from V and 3 bases from J; junction bases left unmatched: 17. The DNA for the CDR3 is TGTGCCAGCAGCGATAGCGGGACGCGTGTTTTGCGGACAGATACGCAGTATTTT. Amino acid sequence: CASSDSGTRVLRTDTQYF.

The table lists this clonotype with a few counts. As DNA, the CDR3 is TGCGCCAGCAGCTTGGGGGGGAGCTCCTATAATTCACCCCTCCACTTT. This translates into CASSLGGSSYNSPLHF. The rearrangement links TRBV5-1 to TRBJ1-6; D perhaps matches TRBD1 (5 bases). Trimming shortened V by 0 bases and J by 0 bases, and 7 bases separated the two germline ends. The germline V gene has CDR1 SGHRS and CDR2 YFSETQ. The CDR3 is made up of 16 amino acids.

The V and J genes are TRBV18 and TRBJ2-3, with D perhaps TRBD2 (5 bases). CDR3 length: 16 residues. Trimming removed 4 bases at V and 3 bases at J, with 17 bases between. Germline-derived CDR1 and CDR2 are KGHSH and LQKENI. The CDR3 bases are TGTGCCAGCTCACTCGGGCAGCTAGCTCGGACAGATACGCAGTATTTT. Translation gives CASSLGQLARTDTQYF.

This clonotype was recorded a few times. The chain employs TRBV18 and TRBJ2-7; the D gene is possibly TRBD1 (7 bases). CDR1 and CDR2 (germline): KGHSH, LQKENI. The ends were cut back, 4 bases at V and 4 bases at J, with 11 bases in the middle. This CDR3 is built from 13 residues. CDR3 bases: TGTGCCAGCTCACAATCAGGGGGGTACGAGCAGTACGTC. As protein: CASSQSGGYEQYV.

The chain recombines TRBV24-1 with TRBJ2-7; TRBD1 aligns across 9 bases. The CDR3 sequence is 17 residues long. CDR1 and CDR2 from the germline V gene are KGHDR and SFDVKD. Germline trimming cut 4 bases from V and 2 bases from J; bases unmatched to any gene: 11. CDR3 sequence (DNA): TGTGCCACCAGTGACCTGGACAGGGGTTTGACAGCCTACGAGCAGTACTTC. Amino acid sequence: CATSDLDRGLTAYEQYF.

This clonotype occurred a few times. The chain employs TRBV11-2 and TRBJ2-1; 11 positions agree with TRBD2. This CDR3 contains 15 residues. The J segment lost 9 bases and the V segment lost 1 base, leaving 5 bases of the junction unmatched. Germline loops: CDR1 SGHAT, CDR2 FQNNGV. Here the CDR3 reads CASSLGSGRAGEQFF. The DNA for the CDR3 is TGTGCCAGCAGCTTAGGTAGCGGGAGGGCCGGTGAGCAGTTCTTC.

This clonotype occurred a few times. The genes are TRBV6-1 and TRBJ1-5; TRBD1 might be the D (6 bases). The CDR3 loop spans 16 amino acids. V lost 0 bases to trimming and J lost 0 bases, with 9 bases between them. Germline V CDR1 and CDR2: MNHNS, SASEGT. Written as DNA, the CDR3 is TGTGCCAGCAGTGAAGCCGGCAGGGGTAGCAATCAGCCCCAGCATTTT. It yields the protein CASSEAGRGSNQPQHF.

The chain carries TRBV30 and TRBJ2-7; 14 positions match TRBD2. The CDR3 has 14 residues. The V gene's germline CDR1 is GTSNPN and CDR2 SVGIG (reference sequence). As DNA, the CDR3 is TGTTCTTCCGGGACTAGCGGGAGTAACTACGAGCAGTACTTC. Translation: CSSGTSGSNYEQYF.